This TCR beta chain was identified during a study of blood T cell repertoires in COVID-19 (TCRdb year 2020). Study-wide context: Samples from collaborators originated in the United States, Italy and Spain and spanned both the acute and convalescent phases of COVID-19. The material from the prospective study consisted of cDNA or gDNA derived from T cells, B-cell-depleted T cells, or PBMCs. The dataset comprised deeply sampled blood TCRbeta repertoires from subjects exposed to, actively infected with, or recovered from COVID-19. Samples came from the ongoing ImmuneRACE study (first 160 participants) plus 1,254 subjects from 6 global collaborators. Where available, HLA class I and class II types were taken from metadata supplied by the sample provider and were not determined by assay-based typing. The repertoires were released in a freely available public database meant as a resource for research on the immune response to SARS-CoV-2. Nearly every sample came with metadata listing a de-identified subject ID, COVID-19 status, age in years and sex. Findings and caveats that apply to the study as a whole: How much clinical and demographic metadata was included differed by source and by participant, and the metadata was provided uncurated.

Trimmed from V: 6 bases; trimmed from J: 5 bases; junction bases lacking a gene match: 8. In the germline V gene (reference sequence), CDR1 corresponds to PRHDT and CDR2 to FYEKMQ. The CDR3 holds 14 amino acids from the cysteine to the phenylalanine. Only the CDR3 DNA stays, 42 bases, in frame from base 1. TCRbeta CDR3 regions were amplified from genomic DNA by means of the immunoSEQ Assay, a bias-controlled multiplex PCR. The paper's processing steps were these. The number of nucleated cells in each sample was estimated by amplification of reference gene primers within the assay. Sequence reads were collapsed and filtered to measure the absolute abundance of every unique TCRbeta CDR3 rearrangement. For each sample, productive Simpson clonality was calculated by taking the square root of Simpson's diversity index across productive rearrangements. This is the immuneACCESS table as TCRdb keeps it, with only in-frame sequences that have V and J called. A part of the clones is gone; compared with another copy, unresolved V genes explain less than half, and the rest is unexplained. That table is the source of V, J and clone size, and D and trimming were worked out from the DNA. Recorded for this sample are some 290,000 clones; approximately 91% of them occurred a single time. Approximately 11% of the sample is taken by the ten largest.

Of note for this clone: Its antigen is not yet known. There are no base qualities to consult, and no much larger clone falls within one base.

One collaborating source in Seattle enrolled patients during active infection and followed them longitudinally through the course of disease. Each collaborating institution followed its own protocols to collect whole blood in K2EDTA tubes. For TCRbeta analysis, collaborators shipped samples as frozen whole blood, isolated PBMCs, or DNA extracted from either of those sample types. The chain employs TRBV13 and TRBJ2-5; TRBD2 matches 8 bases in the middle. The TCR was taken from a woman in her 30s with COVID-19, enrolled during active disease. Sequenced input: peripheral blood. The nucleotides read TGTGCCAGCAGTTCCAGCGGGAGTGGGGAGACCCAGTACTTC. This translates into CASSSSGSGETQYF.